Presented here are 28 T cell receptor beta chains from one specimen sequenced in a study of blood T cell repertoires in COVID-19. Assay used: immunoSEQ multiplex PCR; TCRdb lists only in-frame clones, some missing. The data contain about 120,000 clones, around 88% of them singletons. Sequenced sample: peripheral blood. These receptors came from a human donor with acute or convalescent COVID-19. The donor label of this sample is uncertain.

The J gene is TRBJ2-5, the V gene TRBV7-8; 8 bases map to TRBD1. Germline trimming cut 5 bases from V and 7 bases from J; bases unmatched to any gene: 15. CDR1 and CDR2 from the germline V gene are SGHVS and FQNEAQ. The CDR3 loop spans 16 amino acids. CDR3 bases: TGTGCCAGCAGCCTAACCGACAGGGGAAATTTGAGGACCCAGTACTTC. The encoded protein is CASSLTDRGNLRTQYF. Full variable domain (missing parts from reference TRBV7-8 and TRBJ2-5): GAGVSQSPRYKVAKRGQDVALRCDPISGHVSLFWYQQALGQGPEFLTYFQNEAQLDKSGLPSDRFFAERPEGSVSTLKIQRTQQEDSAVYLCASSLTDRGNLRTQYFGPGTRLLVL.

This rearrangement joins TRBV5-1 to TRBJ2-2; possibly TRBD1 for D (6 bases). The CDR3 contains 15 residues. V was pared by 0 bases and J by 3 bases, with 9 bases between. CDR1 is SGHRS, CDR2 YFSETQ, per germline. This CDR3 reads CASSLEAGDTGELFF. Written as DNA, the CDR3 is TGCGCCAGCAGCTTGGAGGCAGGGGACACCGGGGAGCTGTTTTTT.

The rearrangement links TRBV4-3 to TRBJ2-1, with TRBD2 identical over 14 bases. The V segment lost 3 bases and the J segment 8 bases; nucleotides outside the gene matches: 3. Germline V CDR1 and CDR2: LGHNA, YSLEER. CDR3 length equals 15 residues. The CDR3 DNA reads TGCGCCAGCAGCCAGGCGGGACTAGCGGGGGATGAGCAGTTCTTC. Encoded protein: CASSQAGLAGDEQFF.

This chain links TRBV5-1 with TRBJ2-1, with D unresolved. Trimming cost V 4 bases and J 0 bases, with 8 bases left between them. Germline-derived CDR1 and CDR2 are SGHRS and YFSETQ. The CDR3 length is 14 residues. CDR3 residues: CASSPGDSYNEQFF. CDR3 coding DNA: TGCGCCAGCAGCCCAGGCGACTCCTACAATGAGCAGTTCTTC.

The DNA of the CDR3 is TGTGCCAGTAGTATCGCTGGGGCCGGTTATAGTGAAGCTTTCTTT. As protein: CASSIAGAGYSEAFF. The J gene is TRBJ1-1, the V gene TRBV19, with TRBD1 as a possible D gene (5 bases). The V gene lost 3 bases and the J gene lost 7 bases, with 18 bases spanning the gap. Germline V gene sequence: CDR1 LNHDA, CDR2 SQIVND (reference sequence). This CDR3 region has 15 residues.

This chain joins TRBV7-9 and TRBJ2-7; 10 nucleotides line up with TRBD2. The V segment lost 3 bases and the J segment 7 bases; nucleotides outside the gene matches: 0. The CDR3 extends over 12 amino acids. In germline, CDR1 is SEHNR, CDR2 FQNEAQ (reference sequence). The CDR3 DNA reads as TGTGCCAGCAGCTTTAGCGGGAGGGAGCAGTACTTC. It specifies CASSFSGREQYF.

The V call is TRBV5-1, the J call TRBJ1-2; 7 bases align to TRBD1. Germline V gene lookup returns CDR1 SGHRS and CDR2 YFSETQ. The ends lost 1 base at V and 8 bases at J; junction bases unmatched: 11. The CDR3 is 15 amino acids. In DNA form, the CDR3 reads TGCGCCAGCAGCTTGTTTATCACAGGGGCTGAAGGCTACACCTTC. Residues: CASSLFITGAEGYTF.

The CDR3 is CSVDSETGAGTEAFF. CDR3 in DNA: TGCAGCGTTGATAGTGAGACAGGGGCGGGCACTGAAGCTTTCTTT. V and J are TRBV29-1 and TRBJ1-1, with 8 positions matching TRBD1. This CDR3 is built from 15 residues. Germline assignment: CDR1 SQVTM and CDR2 ANQGSEA. The junction had 10 bases not matched to a gene; V was cut back by 3 bases and J by 4 bases. Full variable domain (missing parts from reference TRBV29-1 and TRBJ1-1): SAVISQKPSRDICQRGTSLTIQCQVDSQVTMMFWYRQQPGQSLTLIATANQGSEATYESGFVIDKFPISRPNLTFSTLTVSNMSPEDSSIYLCSVDSETGAGTEAFFGQGTRLTVV.

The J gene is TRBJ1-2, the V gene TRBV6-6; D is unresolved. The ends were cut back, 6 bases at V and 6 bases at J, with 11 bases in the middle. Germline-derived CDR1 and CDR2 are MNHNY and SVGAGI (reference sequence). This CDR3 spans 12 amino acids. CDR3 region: CASRPPVDGYTF. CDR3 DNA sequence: TGTGCCAGCAGACCCCCGGTTGATGGCTACACCTTC.

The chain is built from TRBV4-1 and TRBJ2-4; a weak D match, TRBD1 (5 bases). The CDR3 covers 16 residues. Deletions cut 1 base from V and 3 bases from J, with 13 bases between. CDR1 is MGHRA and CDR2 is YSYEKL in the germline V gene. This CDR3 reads CASSQVPGINKNIQYF. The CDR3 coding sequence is TGCGCCAGCAGCCAAGTCCCAGGGATAAACAAAAACATTCAGTACTTC.

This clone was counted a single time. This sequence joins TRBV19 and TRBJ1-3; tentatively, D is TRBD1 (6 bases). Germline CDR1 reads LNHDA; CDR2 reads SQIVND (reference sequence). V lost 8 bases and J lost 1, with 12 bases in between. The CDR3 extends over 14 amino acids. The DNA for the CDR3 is TGTGCCAGTGCCAAGAGGGGGTCTGGAAACACCATATATTTT. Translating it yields CASAKRGSGNTIYF.

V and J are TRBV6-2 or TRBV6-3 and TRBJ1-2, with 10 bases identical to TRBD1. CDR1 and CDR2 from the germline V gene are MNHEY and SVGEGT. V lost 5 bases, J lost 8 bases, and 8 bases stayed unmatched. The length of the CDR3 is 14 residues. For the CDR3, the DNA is TGTGCCAGCAGTCAATCCGGGACAGGGGTCGGCTACACCTTC. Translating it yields CASSQSGTGVGYTF.

CDR3 DNA sequence: TGTGCCAGCAGCTTCCGGGACAGACTACAAGAGACCCAGTACTTC. Protein sequence: CASSFRDRLQETQYF. The chain joins TRBV5-6 to TRBJ2-5, with TRBD1 matching over 7 bases. The CDR3 runs to 15 residues. V was pared by 2 bases and J by 2 bases, with 6 bases of the junction left unmatched. Germline assignment: CDR1 SGHDT and CDR2 YYEEEE.

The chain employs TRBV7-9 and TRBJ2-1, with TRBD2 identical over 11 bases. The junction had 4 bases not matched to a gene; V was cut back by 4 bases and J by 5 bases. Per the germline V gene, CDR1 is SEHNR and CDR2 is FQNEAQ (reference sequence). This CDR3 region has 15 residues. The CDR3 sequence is CASSSLAGDHNEQFF. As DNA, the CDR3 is TGTGCCAGCAGCTCACTAGCGGGAGACCACAATGAGCAGTTCTTC.

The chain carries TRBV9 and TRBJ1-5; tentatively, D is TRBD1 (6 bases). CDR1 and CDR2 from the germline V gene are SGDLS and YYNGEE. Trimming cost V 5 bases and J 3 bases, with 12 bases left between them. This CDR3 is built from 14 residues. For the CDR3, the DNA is TGTGCCAGCAGTGAAGGGGGAATCAATCAGCCCCAGCATTTT. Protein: CASSEGGINQPQHF.

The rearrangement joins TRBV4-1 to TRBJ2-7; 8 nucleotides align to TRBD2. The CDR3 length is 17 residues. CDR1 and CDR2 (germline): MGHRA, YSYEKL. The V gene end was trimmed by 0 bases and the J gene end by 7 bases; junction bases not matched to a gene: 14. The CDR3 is CASSQDTSGDLWEEQYF. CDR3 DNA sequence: TGCGCCAGCAGCCAAGATACTAGCGGAGACTTGTGGGAAGAGCAGTACTTC.

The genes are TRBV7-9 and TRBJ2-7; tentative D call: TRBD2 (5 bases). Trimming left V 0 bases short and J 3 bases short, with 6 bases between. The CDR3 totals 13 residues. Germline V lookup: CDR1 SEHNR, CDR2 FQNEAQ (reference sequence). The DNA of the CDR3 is TGTGCCAGCAGCTTAGCGGGAGTCTACGAGCAGTACTTC. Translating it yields CASSLAGVYEQYF.

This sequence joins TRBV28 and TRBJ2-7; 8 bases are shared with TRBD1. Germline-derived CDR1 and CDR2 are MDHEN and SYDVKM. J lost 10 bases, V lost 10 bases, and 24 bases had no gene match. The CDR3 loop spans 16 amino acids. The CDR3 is CATTGGGPTPVGGQYF. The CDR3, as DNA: TGTGCCACCACAGGGGGAGGCCCTACTCCGGTCGGGGGACAGTACTTC.

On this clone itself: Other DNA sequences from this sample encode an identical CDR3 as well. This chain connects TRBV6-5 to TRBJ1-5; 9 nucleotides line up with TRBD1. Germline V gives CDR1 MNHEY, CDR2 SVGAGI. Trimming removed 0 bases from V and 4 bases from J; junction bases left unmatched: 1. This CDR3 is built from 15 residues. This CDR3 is CASSYSGQGNQPQHF. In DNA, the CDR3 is TGTGCCAGCAGTTACTCCGGACAGGGGAATCAGCCCCAGCATTTT.

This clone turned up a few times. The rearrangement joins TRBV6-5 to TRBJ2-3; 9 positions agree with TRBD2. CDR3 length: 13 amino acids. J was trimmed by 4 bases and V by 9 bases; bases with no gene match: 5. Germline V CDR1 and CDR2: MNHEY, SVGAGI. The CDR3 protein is CASSGRGSDTQYF. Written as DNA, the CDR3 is TGTGCCAGTAGCGGGAGAGGTTCAGATACGCAGTATTTT.

CDR3 nucleotide sequence: TGTGCCAGCAGCTTCACTAGCGGGGAGGGAGAGACCCAGTACTTC. Translation gives CASSFTSGEGETQYF. This chain links TRBV7-9 with TRBJ2-5; 10 bases fit TRBD2. Germline loops: CDR1 SEHNR, CDR2 FQNEAQ (reference sequence). With V trimmed by 3 bases and J by 4 bases, 5 bases remained unmatched. The CDR3 runs to 15 residues.

DNA of the CDR3: TGTGCCAGCAGTCCCCTCGGGGAAGAAGGGACTGAAGCTTTCTTT. This translates into CASSPLGEEGTEAFF. V is TRBV6-2 or TRBV6-3 and J is TRBJ1-1; D is unresolved. Trimming pared 5 bases from V and 5 bases from J, leaving 18 bases between. Germline values: CDR1 MNHEY, CDR2 SVGEGT. The CDR3 is made up of 15 amino acids.

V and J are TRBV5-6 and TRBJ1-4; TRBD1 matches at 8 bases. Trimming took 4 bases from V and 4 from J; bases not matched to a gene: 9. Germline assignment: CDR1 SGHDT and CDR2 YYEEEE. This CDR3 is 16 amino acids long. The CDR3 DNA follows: TGTGCCAGCAGCACAAGACAGGGGCGTTTTAATGAAAAACTGTTTTTT. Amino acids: CASSTRQGRFNEKLFF.

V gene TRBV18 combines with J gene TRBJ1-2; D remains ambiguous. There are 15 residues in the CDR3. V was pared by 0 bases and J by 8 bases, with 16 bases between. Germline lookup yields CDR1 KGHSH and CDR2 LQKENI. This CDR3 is CASSPPGHGMEGYTF. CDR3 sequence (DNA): TGTGCCAGCTCACCACCGGGTCATGGAATGGAGGGCTACACCTTC.

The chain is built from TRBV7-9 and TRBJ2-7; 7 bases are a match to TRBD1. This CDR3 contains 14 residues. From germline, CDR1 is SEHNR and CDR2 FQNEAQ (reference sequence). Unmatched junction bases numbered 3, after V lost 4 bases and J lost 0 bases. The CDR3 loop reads CASSSWTGSYEQYF. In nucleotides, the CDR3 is TGTGCCAGCAGCTCCTGGACAGGCTCCTACGAGCAGTACTTC.

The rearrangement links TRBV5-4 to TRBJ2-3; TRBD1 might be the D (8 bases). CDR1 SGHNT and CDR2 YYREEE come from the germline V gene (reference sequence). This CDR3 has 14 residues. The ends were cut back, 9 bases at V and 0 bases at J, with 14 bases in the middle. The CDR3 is CATLQGGSTDTQYF. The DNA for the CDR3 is TGTGCCACCCTACAGGGGGGGAGCACAGATACGCAGTATTTT.

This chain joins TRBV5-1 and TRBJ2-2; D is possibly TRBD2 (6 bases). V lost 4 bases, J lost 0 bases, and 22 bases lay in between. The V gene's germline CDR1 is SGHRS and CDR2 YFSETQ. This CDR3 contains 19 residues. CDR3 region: CASSTKPGDQYSNTGELFF. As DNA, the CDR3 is TGCGCCAGCAGCACCAAGCCGGGGGATCAATATTCGAACACCGGGGAGCTGTTTTTT.

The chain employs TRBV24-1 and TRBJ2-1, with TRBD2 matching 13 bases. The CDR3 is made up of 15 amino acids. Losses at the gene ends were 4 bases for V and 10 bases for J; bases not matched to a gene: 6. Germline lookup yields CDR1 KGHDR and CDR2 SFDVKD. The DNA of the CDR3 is TGTGCCACCAGTGACCCCGGACTAGCGGGAGACGAGCAGTTCTTC. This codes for CATSDPGLAGDEQFF.